These T cell receptor beta chains were read from a single sample in a study of CD8 T cells in ankylosing spondylitis. Each CDR3 protein gets one entry after TCRdb re-called the 5' RACE reads with MiXCR. The sample holds approximately 100,000 distinct CDR3 sequences, roughly 8% seen once. Sequencing was carried out using blood, either unsorted or a sorted T cell fraction (not recorded which). The receptor source for this set is a male donor with ankylosing spondylitis or in good health (not recorded which). Each CDR3 is given with its conserved first and last residue. Each record gives: V gene, D gene, clone size, J gene, CDR3 protein, CDR3 DNA. D genes are given only for firm matches. The size field is filled for only some rows; it gives once, few, many or a size class.

>TRBV7-2|TRBD1|few|TRBJ1-2
CASSLTGGLGYTF
TGTGCCAGCAGCTTAACAGGGGGGTTGGGCTACACCTTC
>TRBV29-1|TRBD1|many|TRBJ2-5
CSVETGNNQETQYF
TGCAGCGTTGAGACAGGGAATAACCAAGAGACCCAGTACTTC
>TRBV18|NA|many|TRBJ2-7
CASSPPGSYEQYF
TGTGCCAGCTCACCACCGGGTTCCTACGAGCAGTACTTC
>TRBV12-3/TRBV12-4|NA|many|TRBJ1-6
CASSPPSSPLHF
TGTGCCAGCAGTCCGCCCAGTTCACCCCTCCACTTT
>TRBV5-1|TRBD1|many|TRBJ1-2
CASSLQGQGYTF
TGCGCCAGCAGCTTGCAGGGACAGGGCTACACCTTC
>TRBV5-1|NA|many|TRBJ2-5
CASSSRERETQYF
TGCGCCAGCAGCTCGAGGGAGCGGGAGACCCAGTACTTC
>TRBV28|NA|many|TRBJ2-3
CASGGPGVTDTQYF
TGTGCCAGCGGTGGTCCGGGAGTTACAGATACGCAGTATTTT
>TRBV5-4|NA|few|TRBJ2-3
CASSLTVTYTDTQYF
TGTGCCAGCAGCTTGACCGTCACTTACACAGATACGCAGTATTTT
>TRBV4-3|NA|many|TRBJ2-2
CASSQDSQNTGELFF
TGCGCCAGCAGCCAAGATTCACAGAACACCGGGGAGCTGTTTTTT
>TRBV19|TRBD1|many|TRBJ1-1
CASSAPGQANTEAFF
TGTGCCAGTAGTGCTCCGGGACAGGCGAACACTGAAGCTTTCTTT
>TRBV7-2|NA|NA|TRBJ1-5
CASSFQGIRNQPQHF
TGTGCCAGCAGCTTCCAGGGTATTCGCAATCAGCCCCAGCATTTT
>TRBV12-3/TRBV12-4|TRBD1|many|TRBJ1-2
CASSPRDRVYGYTF
TGTGCCAGCTCTCCCCGGGACAGGGTCTATGGCTACACCTTC
>TRBV9|NA|few|TRBJ2-7
CASSGPVKPYEQYF
TGTGCCAGCAGCGGCCCAGTAAAACCCTACGAGCAGTACTTC